Listed below are T cell receptor beta chains from one sample, sequenced in a study of shared clonotypes between healthy human individuals. Method: immunoSEQ multiplex PCR; TCRdb's copy keeps in-frame clones and lacks some. The repertoire holds some 2,100,000 clones, under 95% seen once, with about 1.5% in the top ten. The specimen sequenced was naive CD8+ T cells from PBMCs. These receptors were taken from a young man in good health. Some clones in this sample may be carry-over from other donors' samples. The CDR3 runs from the conserved cysteine through the conserved F or W. Fields, in order: V gene, J gene, D gene, CDR3 protein. D genes are given only for firm matches.

v_gene: TRBV7-8; j_gene: TRBJ2-7; d_gene: NA; CDR3aa: CASSLALDEQYF
v_gene: TRBV9; j_gene: TRBJ2-6; d_gene: NA; CDR3aa: CASRGFGANVLTF
v_gene: TRBV7-9; j_gene: TRBJ1-4; d_gene: NA; CDR3aa: CASSSMTGTMEKLFF
v_gene: TRBV7-9; j_gene: TRBJ2-1; d_gene: TRBD2; CDR3aa: CASSFGLAGRDEQFF
v_gene: TRBV9; j_gene: TRBJ2-5; d_gene: NA; CDR3aa: CASSVSRLGQRKTQYF
v_gene: TRBV14; j_gene: TRBJ1-1; d_gene: NA; CDR3aa: CASSRVDSLNTEAFF
v_gene: TRBV4-2; j_gene: TRBJ2-1; d_gene: TRBD2; CDR3aa: CASSQGLAGGLSYNEQFF
v_gene: TRBV19; j_gene: TRBJ2-7; d_gene: NA; CDR3aa: CASSVGTGSSYEQYF
v_gene: TRBV7-8; j_gene: TRBJ2-3; d_gene: TRBD2; CDR3aa: CASSLGTSDHSSTDTQYF
v_gene: TRBV10-3; j_gene: TRBJ1-1; d_gene: NA; CDR3aa: CAISDRAGEAFF
v_gene: TRBV12-5; j_gene: TRBJ1-1; d_gene: TRBD1; CDR3aa: CASGLTTGKDTEAFF
v_gene: TRBV7-6; j_gene: TRBJ2-1; d_gene: NA; CDR3aa: CASSFSRGDTGEQFF
v_gene: TRBV4-1; j_gene: TRBJ2-3; d_gene: NA; CDR3aa: CASSHPSPTDTQYF
v_gene: TRBV9; j_gene: TRBJ1-5; d_gene: NA; CDR3aa: CASSVGRSNQPQHF
v_gene: TRBV28; j_gene: TRBJ2-5; d_gene: NA; CDR3aa: CASATRQGGGDRETQYF
v_gene: TRBV27; j_gene: TRBJ1-1; d_gene: NA; CDR3aa: CASSFLSGNTEAFF
v_gene: TRBV9; j_gene: TRBJ2-1; d_gene: NA; CDR3aa: CASSVAGGQFDEQFF
v_gene: TRBV5-4; j_gene: TRBJ2-7; d_gene: NA; CDR3aa: CASSTRGDEQYF
v_gene: TRBV7-9; j_gene: TRBJ2-1; d_gene: NA; CDR3aa: CASSYPGLATSDEQFF